This T cell receptor beta chain was sequenced for a study of T cell repertoires in cytomegalovirus infection. In the study overall: The public TCR beta signatures pointed to both CMV infection and matching HLA type.

This clonotype was counted between two and nine times. Its target is unknown. In TCRdb, the reads were re-called with MiXCR into one record per CDR3 protein. Among roughly 280,000 distinct CDR3 sequences, roughly 13% were seen once, and the ten largest hold about 10%. General study findings and limits: Cumulative frequency (of public TCR beta family members) identified carriers of CMV plus the relevant HLA. There were HLA-C-restricted CMV-specific TCR beta clonotypes dominating the ex vivo response.

Germline trimming cut 5 bases from V and 5 bases from J; bases unmatched to any gene: 2. This CDR3 region has 13 residues. CDR1 and CDR2 from the germline V gene are SGHTA and FQGTGA. This TCR derives from a human donor in good health (CMV status not recorded). Some clones in this sample may be carry-over from other donors' samples. Material: PBMCs. The rearrangement joins TRBV7-3 to TRBJ2-2; 7 nucleotides agree with TRBD1. The CDR3 DNA reads as TGTGCCAGCAGCCCGACAGGGACCGGGGAGCTGTTTTTT. Its protein is CASSPTGTGELFF.